This is a list of T cell receptor beta chains from one sample in a study of regulatory T cells in long-lasting Graves disease. Each CDR3 protein gets one entry after TCRdb re-called the multiplex PCR reads with MiXCR. The table includes approximately 540,000 distinct CDR3 sequences, about 12% detected once. The same sample was also used in a study of T cells in Graves' hyperthyroidism and ophthalmopathy.

The material was peripheral blood mononuclear cells (PBMCs), obtained at new diagnosis, from a patient treated with antithyroid drugs. The receptors shown here come from a woman aged 25 to 39 with Graves disease. The CDR3 runs from the conserved cysteine through the conserved F or W. Each record gives: V gene, clone size, D gene, J gene, CDR3 DNA, CDR3 protein. D genes are given only for firm matches. Rows may omit the clone size; those that give it use once, few, many or a size class.

v_call: TRBV11-2
clone_size: many
d_call: -
j_call: TRBJ2-1
cdr3_nt: TGTGCCAGCAGCCTACTGCCCGGGCAGCAGTTCTTC
cdr3_aa: CASSLLPGQQFF

v_call: TRBV12-3/TRBV12-4
clone_size: many
d_call: TRBD1
j_call: TRBJ2-5
cdr3_nt: TGTGCCAGCAGCCCCAGGGGGTGGGAGACCCAGTACTTC
cdr3_aa: CASSPRGWETQYF

v_call: TRBV11-2
clone_size: many
d_call: -
j_call: TRBJ2-3
cdr3_nt: TGTGCCAGCAGCTTAGATCCAGGCGGCACAGATACGCAGTATTTT
cdr3_aa: CASSLDPGGTDTQYF

v_call: TRBV15
clone_size: many
d_call: -
j_call: TRBJ1-4
cdr3_nt: TGTGCCACCAGCAAACATATTGGGGAGGAAAAACTGTTTTTT
cdr3_aa: CATSKHIGEEKLFF

v_call: TRBV7-9
clone_size: many
d_call: -
j_call: TRBJ2-5
cdr3_nt: TGTGCCAGCAGCCCTGCGCGGCGAGAGACCCAGTACTTC
cdr3_aa: CASSPARRETQYF

v_call: TRBV3-1
clone_size: many
d_call: -
j_call: TRBJ1-5
cdr3_nt: TGTGCCAGCAGCCAAGATATGTCCGGTTATCAGCCCCAGCATTTT
cdr3_aa: CASSQDMSGYQPQHF

v_call: TRBV28
clone_size: many
d_call: -
j_call: TRBJ2-4
cdr3_nt: TGTGCCAGCAGTTTAGCGCAGGGGCGGATAGCCAAAAACATTCAGTACTTC
cdr3_aa: CASSLAQGRIAKNIQYF

v_call: TRBV18
clone_size: many
d_call: -
j_call: TRBJ2-7
cdr3_nt: TGTGCCAGCTCACCACCATCCGAAGGAAGGGGTTCCTACGAGCAGTACTTC
cdr3_aa: CASSPPSEGRGSYEQYF

v_call: TRBV11-2
clone_size: many
d_call: -
j_call: TRBJ2-2
cdr3_nt: TGTGCCAGCAGCCTCCGCCGGACAAGAGCGAACACCGGGGAGCTGTTTTTT
cdr3_aa: CASSLRRTRANTGELFF

v_call: TRBV6-2/TRBV6-3
clone_size: few
d_call: TRBD1
j_call: TRBJ1-6
cdr3_nt: TGTGCCTGCAGCGCCGGGACAGTGGGTTCACCCCTCCACTTT
cdr3_aa: CACSAGTVGSPLHF

v_call: TRBV15
clone_size: few
d_call: TRBD1
j_call: TRBJ1-2
cdr3_nt: TGTGCCACCAGCGCCGCCGTTCGGGACAGGGGAACGGGTGGCTACACCTTC
cdr3_aa: CATSAAVRDRGTGGYTF

v_call: TRBV20-1
clone_size: many
d_call: -
j_call: TRBJ2-5
cdr3_nt: TGCAGTGCTTATAAATACGGGGAGAGCGAGACCCAGTACTTC
cdr3_aa: CSAYKYGESETQYF

v_call: TRBV18
clone_size: once
d_call: TRBD1
j_call: TRBJ2-7
cdr3_nt: TGTGCCAGCTCACCCCGTCCCGGGACAGGGTTGAAGGCCTACGAGCAGTACTTC
cdr3_aa: CASSPRPGTGLKAYEQYF

v_call: TRBV28
clone_size: -
d_call: -
j_call: TRBJ1-2
cdr3_nt: TGTGCCAGCTCCAGTTTACCGGGCTACACCTTC
cdr3_aa: CASSSLPGYTF

v_call: TRBV30
clone_size: -
d_call: -
j_call: TRBJ2-7
cdr3_nt: TGTGCCTGGAAACGGTCCTACGAGCAGTACTTC
cdr3_aa: CAWKRSYEQYF

v_call: TRBV4-1
clone_size: few
d_call: -
j_call: TRBJ1-2
cdr3_nt: TGCGCCAGCAGCCAGCCCGGGACGAAACATGGCTACACCTTC
cdr3_aa: CASSQPGTKHGYTF

v_call: TRBV28
clone_size: many
d_call: TRBD1
j_call: TRBJ1-5
cdr3_nt: TGTGCCGCTCTTACCGGGACAGGGACGCCAAATCAGCCCCAGCATTTT
cdr3_aa: CAALTGTGTPNQPQHF

v_call: TRBV7-9
clone_size: many
d_call: TRBD2
j_call: TRBJ2-1
cdr3_nt: TGTGCCAGCAGCCAAGGGACTAGTACTGGTGAGCAGTTCTTC
cdr3_aa: CASSQGTSTGEQFF

v_call: TRBV11-2
clone_size: many
d_call: -
j_call: TRBJ1-4
cdr3_nt: TGTGCCAGCAGCACCGGGACACTAACAACTAATGAAAAACTGTTTTTT
cdr3_aa: CASSTGTLTTNEKLFF

v_call: TRBV29-1
clone_size: many
d_call: -
j_call: TRBJ2-7
cdr3_nt: TGCAGCGTTGCTTTTGCCTACGAGCAGTACTTC
cdr3_aa: CSVAFAYEQYF

v_call: TRBV15
clone_size: few
d_call: -
j_call: TRBJ2-2
cdr3_nt: TGTGCCACCAGTGCCAGGGCGAACACCGGGGAGCTGTTTTTT
cdr3_aa: CATSARANTGELFF

v_call: TRBV30
clone_size: many
d_call: -
j_call: TRBJ1-1
cdr3_nt: TGTGCCTGGAGTGTATTTGGTGACACTGAAGCTTTCTTT
cdr3_aa: CAWSVFGDTEAFF

v_call: TRBV19
clone_size: many
d_call: TRBD2
j_call: TRBJ2-1
cdr3_nt: TGTGCCAGTAGTACGCTAGCGGGAGGGAGCTCCTACAATGAGCAGTTCTTC
cdr3_aa: CASSTLAGGSSYNEQFF

v_call: TRBV5-1
clone_size: -
d_call: TRBD2
j_call: TRBJ2-1
cdr3_nt: TGCGCCAGCAGCTTGTATCCTAGCGGGAGGGACACGAAGACCTACAATGAGCAGTTCTTC
cdr3_aa: CASSLYPSGRDTKTYNEQFF

v_call: TRBV19
clone_size: many
d_call: -
j_call: TRBJ1-5
cdr3_nt: TGTGCCAGTAGCCTCGGGGCGAGGGGTTCAGGTCAGCCCCAGCATTTT
cdr3_aa: CASSLGARGSGQPQHF

v_call: TRBV19
clone_size: many
d_call: -
j_call: TRBJ2-7
cdr3_nt: TGTGCCAGTAGTATAAAGTCAGGGGCCGCCTACGAGCAGTACTTC
cdr3_aa: CASSIKSGAAYEQYF

v_call: TRBV28
clone_size: many
d_call: -
j_call: TRBJ2-1
cdr3_nt: TGTGCCAGCAGCTCCCAGGGGAGGAGACAGTTCTTC
cdr3_aa: CASSSQGRRQFF

v_call: TRBV6-2/TRBV6-3
clone_size: few
d_call: -
j_call: TRBJ2-7
cdr3_nt: TGTGCCAGCGGACGGGAGCGCTACGAGCAGTACTTC
cdr3_aa: CASGRERYEQYF

v_call: TRBV11-3
clone_size: many
d_call: -
j_call: TRBJ2-3
cdr3_nt: TGTGCCAGCAGCTTGGGGCGAGTTTCGGATACGCAGTATTTT
cdr3_aa: CASSLGRVSDTQYF

v_call: TRBV6-2/TRBV6-3
clone_size: few
d_call: -
j_call: TRBJ2-1
cdr3_nt: TGTGCCAGCAGAATCCGGGCCGAGGGGTATGAGCAGTTCTTC
cdr3_aa: CASRIRAEGYEQFF

v_call: TRBV29-1
clone_size: few
d_call: -
j_call: TRBJ2-7
cdr3_nt: TGCAGCGTTGATACTAGCCCCTACGAGCAGTACTTC
cdr3_aa: CSVDTSPYEQYF

v_call: TRBV4-1
clone_size: -
d_call: TRBD2
j_call: TRBJ2-2
cdr3_nt: TGCGCCAGCAGCCAAGATATGGGCGGGAGGGCCGCGGGCGGGGAGCTGTTTTTT
cdr3_aa: CASSQDMGGRAAGGELFF

v_call: TRBV4-1
clone_size: -
d_call: -
j_call: TRBJ2-5
cdr3_nt: TGCGCCAGCAGCCAACCACCGATTGGTAGAGAGACCCAGTACTTC
cdr3_aa: CASSQPPIGRETQYF

v_call: TRBV20-1
clone_size: many
d_call: TRBD2
j_call: TRBJ2-7
cdr3_nt: TGCAGTGCTAGAGTTAGCGGGAGGAATCACGAGCAGTACTTC
cdr3_aa: CSARVSGRNHEQYF

v_call: TRBV10-3
clone_size: few
d_call: TRBD1
j_call: TRBJ1-1
cdr3_nt: TGTGCCATCACCGATACAGGGGGCACTGAAGCTTTCTTT
cdr3_aa: CAITDTGGTEAFF

v_call: TRBV30
clone_size: many
d_call: -
j_call: TRBJ1-1
cdr3_nt: TGTGCCTGGAGGAAGACATTCTTGAACACTGAAGCTTTCTTT
cdr3_aa: CAWRKTFLNTEAFF

v_call: TRBV29-1
clone_size: many
d_call: -
j_call: TRBJ2-5
cdr3_nt: TGCAGCGTGAGAAAGGGACGGGAGACCCAGTACTTC
cdr3_aa: CSVRKGRETQYF

v_call: TRBV7-2
clone_size: many
d_call: -
j_call: TRBJ2-5
cdr3_nt: TGTGCCAGCACCCAGGGAGTGGTTTATGAGACCCAGTACTTC
cdr3_aa: CASTQGVVYETQYF

v_call: TRBV29-1
clone_size: -
d_call: -
j_call: TRBJ2-2
cdr3_nt: TGCAGCGTAACCCCGAACACCGGGGAGCTGTTTTTT
cdr3_aa: CSVTPNTGELFF

v_call: TRBV18
clone_size: many
d_call: TRBD1
j_call: TRBJ1-5
cdr3_nt: TGTGCCAGCTCACCAAGACAGGGGTCTCAGCCCCAGCATTTT
cdr3_aa: CASSPRQGSQPQHF

v_call: TRBV4-3
clone_size: few
d_call: -
j_call: TRBJ1-6
cdr3_nt: TGCGCCAGCAGCCAAGCAATACTTCAAAATTCACCCCTCCACTTT
cdr3_aa: CASSQAILQNSPLHF